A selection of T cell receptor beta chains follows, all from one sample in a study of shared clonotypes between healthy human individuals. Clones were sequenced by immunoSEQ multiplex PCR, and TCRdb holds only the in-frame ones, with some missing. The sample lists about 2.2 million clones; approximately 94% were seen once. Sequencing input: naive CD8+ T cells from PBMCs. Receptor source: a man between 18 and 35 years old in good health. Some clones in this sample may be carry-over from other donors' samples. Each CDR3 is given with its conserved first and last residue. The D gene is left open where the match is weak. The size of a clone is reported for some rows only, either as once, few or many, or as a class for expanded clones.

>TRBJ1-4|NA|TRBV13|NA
TGTGCCAGCAGCTCCTCCCCTAATGAAAAACTGTTTTTT
CASSSSPNEKLFF
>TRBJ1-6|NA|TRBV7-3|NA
TGTGCCATCCCCTCGTTGGACTATAATTCACCCCTCCACTTT
CAIPSLDYNSPLHF
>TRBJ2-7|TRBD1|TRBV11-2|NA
TGTGCCAGCAGCAGATCCGGGACAGGGGGTGACGAGCAGTACTTC
CASSRSGTGGDEQYF
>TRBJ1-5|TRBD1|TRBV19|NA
TGTGCCAGTGGGGACAGGGGGTTTTTCCAGCCCCAGCATTTT
CASGDRGFFQPQHF
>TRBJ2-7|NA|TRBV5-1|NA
TGCGCCAGCAGCTTGGGCCTCACCGAGCAGTACTTC
CASSLGLTEQYF
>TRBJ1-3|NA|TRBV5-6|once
TGTGCCAGCAGTCACCCCGTGCGCCAAGAATTCTCTGGAAACACCATATATTTT
CASSHPVRQEFSGNTIYF
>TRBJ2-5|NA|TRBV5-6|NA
TGTGCCAGCAGCTTGGCCGGTGTACAAGAGACCCAGTACTTC
CASSLAGVQETQYF
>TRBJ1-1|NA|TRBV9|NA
TGTGCCAGCAGCGTATCCCCACACACAGAGAACACTGAAGCTTTCTTT
CASSVSPHTENTEAFF
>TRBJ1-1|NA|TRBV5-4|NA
TGTGCCAGCAGCTTGGCAGGGCTAAAGAGAGAAGCTTTCTTT
CASSLAGLKREAFF
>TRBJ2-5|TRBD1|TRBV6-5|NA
TGTGCCAGCAGCCCAGACAGGGGGGATGAGACCCAGTACTTC
CASSPDRGDETQYF
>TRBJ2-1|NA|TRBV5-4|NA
TGTGCCAGCAGCTTTGGGCAGAATTACAATGAGCAGTTCTTC
CASSFGQNYNEQFF
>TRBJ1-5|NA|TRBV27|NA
TGTGCCAGCAGTTTGGGGGGCTGGAGCAATCAGCCCCAGCATTTT
CASSLGGWSNQPQHF
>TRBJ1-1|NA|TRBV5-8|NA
TGTGCCAGCAGCTTGGGATCGGGAGCTTTCTTT
CASSLGSGAFF
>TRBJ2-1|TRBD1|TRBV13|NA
TGTGCCAGCAGCTTGCAGGGACAGGGGGCTAATAATGAGCAGTTCTTC
CASSLQGQGANNEQFF
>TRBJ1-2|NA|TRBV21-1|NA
TGTGCCAGCAGCAAATGGGCAGGGTGGGCGTACATCTATGGCTACACCTTC
CASSKWAGWAYIYGYTF
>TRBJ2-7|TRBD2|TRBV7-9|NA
TGTGCCAGCAGCTTGAGCGGGAGGCCCTACGAGCAGTACTTC
CASSLSGRPYEQYF
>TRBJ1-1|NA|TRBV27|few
TGTGCCAGCAGTTTTTCTTTTTCCCGACAGACTGAAGCTTTCTTT
CASSFSFSRQTEAFF
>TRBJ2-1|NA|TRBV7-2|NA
TGTGCCAGCAGCTTTTACCGGGAGTGGGGGAATGAGCAGTTCTTC
CASSFYREWGNEQFF
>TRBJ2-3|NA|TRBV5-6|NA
TGTGCCAGCAGCTTCGACAGGCTACCCACAGATACGCAGTATTTT
CASSFDRLPTDTQYF
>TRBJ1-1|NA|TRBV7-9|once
TGTGCCAGCAGCTTAGTCCCAGGCCCACCTGAAGCTTTCTTT
CASSLVPGPPEAFF
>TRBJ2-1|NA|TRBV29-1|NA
TGCAGCGTGCCCGCTGGGAGGGAGCAGTTCTTC
CSVPAGREQFF
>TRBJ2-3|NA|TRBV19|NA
TGTGCCAGTAGTATAGTTCTAAGCACAGATACGCAGTATTTT
CASSIVLSTDTQYF
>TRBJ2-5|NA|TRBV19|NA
TGTGCCAGTAGCGACCGGGATAGGGAAGAGACCCAGTACTTC
CASSDRDREETQYF
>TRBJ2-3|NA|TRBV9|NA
TGTGCCAGCAGCGATCGAAGGGATCCAGATACGCAGTATTTT
CASSDRRDPDTQYF
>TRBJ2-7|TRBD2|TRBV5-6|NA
TGTGCCAGCAGCTTGGGACTAGCGGGAGCTCAGGAGCAGTACTTC
CASSLGLAGAQEQYF
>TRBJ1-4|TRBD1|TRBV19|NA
TGTGCCAGTAGTATCCGTCCCGGGACAGGGCCAACTAATGAAAAACTGTTTTTT
CASSIRPGTGPTNEKLFF
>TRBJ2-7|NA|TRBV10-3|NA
TGTGCCACCAGACTAGTCGGGTCCGCCTACGAGCAGTACTTC
CATRLVGSAYEQYF
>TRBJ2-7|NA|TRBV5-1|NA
TGCGCCAGCAGCCCACAGGGCCACCTTAAGTACGAGCAGTACTTC
CASSPQGHLKYEQYF
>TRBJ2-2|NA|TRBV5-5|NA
TGTGCCAGCAGTTACGACAGGTCCCTTAACGGGGAGCTGTTTTTT
CASSYDRSLNGELFF
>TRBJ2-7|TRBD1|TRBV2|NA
TGTGCCAGCAGTCCCTCCAGGGGGCCCTACGAGCAGTACTTC
CASSPSRGPYEQYF
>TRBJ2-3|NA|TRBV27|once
TGTGCCAGCAGTTTACTCCCCTCGTTCACAGATACGCAGTATTTT
CASSLLPSFTDTQYF
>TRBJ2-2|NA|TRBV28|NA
TGTGCCAGCAGTTTCTTTGGGCCCTCCCCCGGGGAGCTGTTTTTT
CASSFFGPSPGELFF
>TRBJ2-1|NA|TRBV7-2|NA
TGTGCCAGCAGGGATGGGACACCTTACAATGAGCAGTTCTTC
CASRDGTPYNEQFF
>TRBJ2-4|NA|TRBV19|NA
TGTGCCAGTAGCCTCACCACGTGGATGGCCAAAAACATTCAGTACTTC
CASSLTTWMAKNIQYF
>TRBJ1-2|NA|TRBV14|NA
TGTGCCAGCAGCCAGCAACGCGGGGCAGGGGAAGGCTACACCTTC
CASSQQRGAGEGYTF
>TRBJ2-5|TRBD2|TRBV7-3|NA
TGTGCCAGCAGATTAGGGACTAGCTGGCGGGAGACCCAGTACTTC
CASRLGTSWRETQYF
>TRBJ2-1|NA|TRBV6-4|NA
TGTGCCAGCAGTGAGGTCGGGAGTACGAATGAGCAGTTCTTC
CASSEVGSTNEQFF
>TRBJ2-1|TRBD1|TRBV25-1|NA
TGTGCCATCTCTACGGGACAGGGTTCGTCCCGTGAGCAGTTCTTC
CAISTGQGSSREQFF
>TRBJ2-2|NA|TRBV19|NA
TGTGCCAGTAGAGAGGCGAACACCGGGGAGCTGTTTTTT
CASREANTGELFF
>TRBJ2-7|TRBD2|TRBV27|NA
TGTGCCAGCAGCCCCAGGACTAGCGGGAGAGGGTACGAGCAGTACTTC
CASSPRTSGRGYEQYF
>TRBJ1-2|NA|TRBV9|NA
NA
CASSGPDFGPGNGYTF
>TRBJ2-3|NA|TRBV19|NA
TGTGCCAGTAGCTTGGGGTGGGATACGCAGTATTTT
CASSLGWDTQYF
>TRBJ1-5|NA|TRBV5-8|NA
TGTGCCAGCAGCCCCGACAGCGGAGGCAATCAGCCCCAGCATTTT
CASSPDSGGNQPQHF
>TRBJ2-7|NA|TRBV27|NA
TGTGCCAGCAGCATAGGACTTACCTACGAGCAGTACTTC
CASSIGLTYEQYF
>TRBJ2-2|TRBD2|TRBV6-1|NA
TGTGCCAGCAGCCCTAGGATCGGGAGGACCGGGGAGCTGTTTTTT
CASSPRIGRTGELFF
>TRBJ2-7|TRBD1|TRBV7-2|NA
TGTGCCAGCAGCCCCGAAGGACAGGGAATTTGGTACGAGCAGTACTTC
CASSPEGQGIWYEQYF
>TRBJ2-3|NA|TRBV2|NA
TGTGCCAGCAGTGAAGGTTTTTTGGGGGGGCATACCTACACAGATACGCAGTATTTT
CASSEGFLGGHTYTDTQYF
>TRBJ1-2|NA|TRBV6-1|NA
TGTGCCAGCAGTGAACGGGGAGGTGGCTACACCTTC
CASSERGGGYTF
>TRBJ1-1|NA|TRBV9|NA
TGTGCCAGCAGCCCCGGGGTGGCGAACACTGAAGCTTTCTTT
CASSPGVANTEAFF
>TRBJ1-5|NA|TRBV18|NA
TGTGCCAGCTCACCCGCAGGCCTGCTCCCAAATCAGCCCCAGCATTTT
CASSPAGLLPNQPQHF